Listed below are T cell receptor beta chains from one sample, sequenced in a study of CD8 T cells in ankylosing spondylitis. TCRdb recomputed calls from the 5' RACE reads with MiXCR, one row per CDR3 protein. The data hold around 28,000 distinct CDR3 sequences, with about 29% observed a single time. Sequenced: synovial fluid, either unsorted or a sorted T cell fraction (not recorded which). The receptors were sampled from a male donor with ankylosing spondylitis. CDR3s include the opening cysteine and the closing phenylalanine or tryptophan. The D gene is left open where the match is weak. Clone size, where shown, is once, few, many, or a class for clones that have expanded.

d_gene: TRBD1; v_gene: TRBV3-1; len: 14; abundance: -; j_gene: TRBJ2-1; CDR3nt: TGTGCCAGCAGCCTGGGACAGGGGACTTATGAGCAGTTCTTC; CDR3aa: CASSLGQGTYEQFF
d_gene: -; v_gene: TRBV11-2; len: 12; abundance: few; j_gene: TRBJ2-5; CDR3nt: TGTGCCAGCAGCTTTAGCGTAGAGACCCAGTACTTC; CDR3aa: CASSFSVETQYF
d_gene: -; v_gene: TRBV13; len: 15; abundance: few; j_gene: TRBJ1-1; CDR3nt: TGTGCCAGCAGCATTGGTCGCTATCGGTACACTGAAGCTTTCTTT; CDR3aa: CASSIGRYRYTEAFF
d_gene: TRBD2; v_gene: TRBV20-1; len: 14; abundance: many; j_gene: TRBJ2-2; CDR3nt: TGCAGTGCTAAGGGACTAGCGGGAACCGGGGAGCTGTTTTTT; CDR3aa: CSAKGLAGTGELFF
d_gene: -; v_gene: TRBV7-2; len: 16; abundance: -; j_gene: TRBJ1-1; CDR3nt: TGTGCCAGCAGCCCCCAGGTGGAGGACTTGAACACTGAAGCTTTCTTT; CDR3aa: CASSPQVEDLNTEAFF
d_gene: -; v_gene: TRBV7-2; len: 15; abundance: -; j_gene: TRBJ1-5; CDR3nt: TGTGCCAGCAGCTTAGTGGCAGGGGACAATCAGCCCCAGCATTTT; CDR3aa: CASSLVAGDNQPQHF
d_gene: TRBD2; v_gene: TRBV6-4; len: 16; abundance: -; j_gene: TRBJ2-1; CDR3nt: TGTGCCAGCAGTGGCGGACTAGCGAGCTCCTACAATGAGCAGTTCTTC; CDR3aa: CASSGGLASSYNEQFF
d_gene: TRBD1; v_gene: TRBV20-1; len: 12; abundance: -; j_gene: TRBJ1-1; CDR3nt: TGCAGTGGTCAGGGGGGGAACACTGAAGCTTTCTTT; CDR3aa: CSGQGGNTEAFF
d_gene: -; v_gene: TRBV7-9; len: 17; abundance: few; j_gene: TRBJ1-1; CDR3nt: TGTGCCAGCAGCTTGGACCCGGGGGAAGGGATGAACACTGAAGCTTTCTTT; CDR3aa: CASSLDPGEGMNTEAFF
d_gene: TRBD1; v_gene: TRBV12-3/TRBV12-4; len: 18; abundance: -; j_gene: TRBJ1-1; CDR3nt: TGTGCCAGCAGTCACGCGGACAGGCCCCATTCAATGAACACTGAAGCTTTCTTT; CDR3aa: CASSHADRPHSMNTEAFF
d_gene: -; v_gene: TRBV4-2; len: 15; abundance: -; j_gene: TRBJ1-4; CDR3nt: TGTGCCAGCAGCCAAGAGTGGCTGTCTAATGAAAAACTGTTTTTT; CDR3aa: CASSQEWLSNEKLFF
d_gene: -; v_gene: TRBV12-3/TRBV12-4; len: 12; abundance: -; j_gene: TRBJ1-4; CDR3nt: TGTGCCAGCAGTCCGGGGGGTGAAAAACTGTTTTTT; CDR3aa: CASSPGGEKLFF
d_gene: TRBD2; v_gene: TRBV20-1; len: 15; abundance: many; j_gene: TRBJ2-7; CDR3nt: TGCAGTGCTAGTCCCACTAGCGGGAGGGAAGGCGAGCAGTACTTC; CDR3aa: CSASPTSGREGEQYF
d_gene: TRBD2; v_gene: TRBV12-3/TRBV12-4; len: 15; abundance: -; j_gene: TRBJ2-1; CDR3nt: TGTGCCAGCAGTTTTTGGCGGGAGACCTACAATGAGCAGTTCTTC; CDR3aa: CASSFWRETYNEQFF
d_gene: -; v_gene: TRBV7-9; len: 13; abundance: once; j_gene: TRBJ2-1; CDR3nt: TGTGCCAGCATCGATAACTTCGCCAATGAGCAGTTCTTC; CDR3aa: CASIDNFANEQFF
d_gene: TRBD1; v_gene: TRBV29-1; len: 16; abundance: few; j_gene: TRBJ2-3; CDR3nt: TGCAGCGTGGGGACAGGGTACCTCCCCAACACAGATACGCAGTATTTT; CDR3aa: CSVGTGYLPNTDTQYF
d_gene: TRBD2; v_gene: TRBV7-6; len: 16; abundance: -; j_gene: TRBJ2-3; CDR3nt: TGTGCCAGCAGCTCCCAACTTAGCGGGAGCACAGATACGCAGTATTTT; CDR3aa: CASSSQLSGSTDTQYF
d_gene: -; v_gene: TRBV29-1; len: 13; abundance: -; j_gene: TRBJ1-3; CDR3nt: TGCAGCGTTGGCACACCATCTGGAAACACCATATATTTT; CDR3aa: CSVGTPSGNTIYF
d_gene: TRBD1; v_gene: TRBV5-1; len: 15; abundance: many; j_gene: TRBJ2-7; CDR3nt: TGCGCCAGCAGCACGACAGGGGGACTCTCCTACGAGCAGTACTTC; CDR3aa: CASSTTGGLSYEQYF
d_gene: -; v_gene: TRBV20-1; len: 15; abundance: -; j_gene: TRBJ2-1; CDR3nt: TGCAGTGCTAGTTGGGCTAGGGCGGACTACAATGAGCAGTTCTTC; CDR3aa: CSASWARADYNEQFF
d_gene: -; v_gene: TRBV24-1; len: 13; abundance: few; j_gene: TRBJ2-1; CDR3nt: TGTGCCACCAGTGATTTGGGAGGGTATGAGCAGTTCTTC; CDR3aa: CATSDLGGYEQFF
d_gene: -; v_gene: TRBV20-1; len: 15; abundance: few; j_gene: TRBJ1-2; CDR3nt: TGCAGTGCTAGAGGAGGGACGGGGGGTGTCTATGGCTACACCTTC; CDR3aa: CSARGGTGGVYGYTF
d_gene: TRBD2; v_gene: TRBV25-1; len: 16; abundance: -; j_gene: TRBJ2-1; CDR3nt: TGTGCCAGCAGTGAAGGGACTAGTATCCCCTACAATGAGCAGTTCTTC; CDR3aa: CASSEGTSIPYNEQFF